The present T cell receptor (beta chain) was sequenced within a study of PD-L1 blockade in urothelial cancer. About the study: Patients, treated from about 2014 onward, received atezolizumab 1,200 mg intravenously every 3 weeks. Patients arrived having already received 0 to 3 prior chemotherapy regimens.

Regarding time point: pretreatment peripheral blood. This CDR3 is built from 14 residues. CDR1 and CDR2 from the germline V gene are MNHEY and SMNVEV (reference sequence). V was pared by 6 bases and J by 0 bases, with 11 bases between. Libraries were prepared by immunoSEQ multiplex PCR; TCRdb keeps only in-frame clonotypes and omits some of them. The sample yields fewer than 85,000 clones, 84% seen once. V is TRBV27 and J is TRBJ2-5; TRBD2 might be the D (6 bases). The sample in question was PBMCs, obtained around atezolizumab (anti-PD-L1) treatment. The TCR comes from a woman in her 70s with urothelial cancer. CDR3 nucleotides: TGTGCCAGCAGCGGGAGAAAGTACCAAGAGACCCAGTACTTC. It specifies CASSGRKYQETQYF.